This record covers a single TCR beta chain. This specimen belongs to a study of radiotherapy plus CTLA-4 blockade in lung cancer. Clones were sequenced by immunoSEQ multiplex PCR, and TCRdb holds only the in-frame ones, with some missing. The sample lists tens of thousands of clones, 60% to 85% occurring once. CDR1 is MGHRA, CDR2 YSYEKL, per germline. The CDR3 consists of 18 residues. V was clipped by 1 base and J by 3 bases; unmatched bases: 8. The sample consisted of peripheral blood, taken from a patient treated with radiotherapy plus ipilimumab. The source is a human donor with non-small cell lung cancer whose response to radiotherapy plus ipilimumab could not be evaluated. The genes are TRBV4-1 and TRBJ2-6; 8 bases map to TRBD1. CDR3 coding DNA: TGCGCCAGCAGCCAAGGAGGCAGGGGGCGAAGTGGGGCCAACGTCCTGACTTTC. Encoded protein: CASSQGGRGRSGANVLTF.